The 14 T cell receptor beta chains listed next were all sequenced from one sample in a study of graft-versus-host responses after intestinal transplantation. These TCRs' antigens remain unknown. Clones were sequenced by immunoSEQ multiplex PCR, and TCRdb holds only the in-frame ones, with some missing. Among about 100,000 clones listed, roughly 90% were seen once. Sequencing used unstimulated CD4+ T cells sorted from spleen or lymph node cells, obtained before transplant. The receptors shown here come from a human donor who was the organ donor for an intestinal transplant.

The count of this clone is one. The CDR3 nucleotides are TGTGCCAGCAGCTTCAGGGGCACAGGGGAAAAACTGTTTTTT. It translates to CASSFRGTGEKLFF. The chain links TRBV11-2 to TRBJ1-4; D is perhaps TRBD1 (6 bases). Between the trimmed V and J ends, which lost 3 bases and 8 bases, there was a span of 13 bases. The CDR3 contains 14 residues. Germline CDR1 SGHAT, CDR2 FQNNGV.

This chain joins TRBV29-1 and TRBJ1-1; TRBD1 is a possible D gene (5 bases). CDR1 and CDR2 (germline): SQVTM, ANQGSEA. V was trimmed by 4 bases and J by 5 bases, leaving 11 bases between them. This CDR3 is 12 amino acids long. In DNA form, the CDR3 reads TGCAGCGTTGCCGGGACGGTAACTGAAGCTTTCTTT. It is translated as CSVAGTVTEAFF.

The CDR3 sequence: CASSTSANVLTF. The CDR3 nucleotides read TGTGCCAGCAGCACTTCGGCCAACGTCCTGACTTTC. J is TRBJ2-6 and V is TRBV7-6; no reliable D call. The germline CDR1 and CDR2 sequences are SGHVS and FNYEAQ. This CDR3 contains 12 residues. Deletions cut 5 bases from V and 6 bases from J, with 5 bases between.

V gene TRBV10-3 combines with J gene TRBJ1-5; a weak D match, TRBD1 (5 bases). Looked up from germline, CDR1 is ENHRY and CDR2 is SYGVKD. Trimming removed 8 bases at V and 1 base at J, with 9 bases between. The CDR3 runs to 13 residues. The CDR3 protein is CAISRDSNQPQHF. In DNA, the CDR3 is TGTGCCATCTCCCGGGACAGCAATCAGCCCCAGCATTTT.

The chain uses TRBV19 and TRBJ2-7, with TRBD2 as a possible D gene (6 bases). V dropped 0 bases and J dropped 1 base, with 13 bases sitting between them. Per the germline V gene, CDR1 is LNHDA and CDR2 is SQIVND (reference sequence). The CDR3 covers 16 residues. The CDR3 here is CASSIDLLGGSYEQYF. In DNA form, the CDR3 reads TGTGCCAGTAGTATAGATCTACTGGGGGGATCCTACGAGCAGTACTTC.

The V call is TRBV6-5, the J call TRBJ2-7; the D gene is possibly TRBD1 (5 bases). The V end was cut by 2 bases, the J end by 2 bases, with 13 bases between. CDR1 and CDR2 (germline): MNHEY, SVGAGI. CDR3 length equals 15 residues. CDR3 bases: TGTGCCAGCAGTTACGCCGGACAAACCACCTACGAGCAGTACTTC. Its protein product is CASSYAGQTTYEQYF.

The rearrangement joins TRBV5-1 to TRBJ1-1, with 7 bases aligning to TRBD1. With 0 bases clipped from V and 1 base from J, the junction kept 9 bases outside the gene matches. The CDR3 spans 17 residues. Germline V gene lookup returns CDR1 SGHRS and CDR2 YFSETQ. Here the CDR3 DNA reads TGCGCCAGCAGCTTGGATCCAGGGGGGCCTTCGAACACTGAAGCTTTCTTT. Its protein is CASSLDPGGPSNTEAFF.

The gene calls are TRBV5-5 and TRBJ2-7; 8 bases fit TRBD1. This CDR3 is 13 amino acids long. With V trimmed by 2 bases and J by 8 bases, 6 bases remained unmatched. Per germline, CDR1 SGHKS and CDR2 YYEKEE (reference sequence). The CDR3 region has the DNA TGTGCCAGCAGCTTTTCGGGACAGGTTCAGCAGTACTTC. It is translated as CASSFSGQVQQYF.

The chain links TRBV6-6 to TRBJ2-7; D is perhaps TRBD2 (6 bases). CDR3 length: 13 amino acids. Germline V lookup: CDR1 MNHNY, CDR2 SVGAGI (reference sequence). Trimming left V 2 bases short and J 3 bases short, with 8 bases between. The CDR3 DNA is TGTGCCAGCAGTTACGGAGGGATCTACGAGCAGTACTTC. Its protein product is CASSYGGIYEQYF.

The chain recombines TRBV20-1 with TRBJ2-1; D is unresolved. The germline CDR1 and CDR2 sequences are DFQATT and SNEGSKA (reference sequence). V was clipped by 7 bases and J by 5 bases, with 6 bases between them. This CDR3 is built from 10 residues. CDR3 region: CSGQNNEQFF. In nucleotides, the CDR3 is TGCAGTGGGCAAAACAATGAGCAGTTCTTC.

The chain is built from TRBV9 and TRBJ2-5; 7 bases align to TRBD2. J gave up 7 bases and V 4 bases, and 10 bases lay outside the gene matches. Germline CDR1 SGDLS, CDR2 YYNGEE. This CDR3 has 14 residues. CDR3 residues: CASSSSSGVGTQYF. DNA for the CDR3: TGTGCCAGCAGCTCCTCTAGCGGAGTGGGGACCCAGTACTTC.

V and J are TRBV30 and TRBJ2-7; D is possibly TRBD2 (5 bases). The CDR3 has 10 residues. V gave up 5 bases and J gave up 5 bases, with 7 bases separating them. Germline V gene lookup returns CDR1 GTSNPN and CDR2 SVGIG (reference sequence). DNA of the CDR3: TGTGCCTGGGGGAGTCACGAGCAGTACTTC. Translating gives CAWGSHEQYF.

The chain has TRBV7-9 and TRBJ2-5, with D maybe TRBD1 (6 bases). Between the trimmed V and J ends, which lost 7 bases and 3 bases, there was a span of 15 bases. CDR1 SEHNR and CDR2 FQNEAQ come from the germline V gene (reference sequence). This CDR3 region has 14 residues. CDR3 region: CASTPEGGKETQYF. The CDR3 coding sequence is TGTGCCAGCACCCCGGAAGGGGGTAAAGAGACCCAGTACTTC. The full variable domain, rest sourced from reference TRBV7-9 and TRBJ2-5, is DTGVSQNPRHKITKRGQNVTFRCDPISEHNRLYWYRQTLGQGPEFLTYFQNEAQLEKSRLLSDRFSAERPKGSFSTLEIQRTEQGDSAMYLCASTPEGGKETQYFGPGTRLLVL.

This chain uses TRBV5-1 with TRBJ1-1; TRBD1 might be the D (5 bases). This CDR3 spans 19 amino acids. In germline, CDR1 is SGHRS, CDR2 YFSETQ. The germline V and J ends were trimmed by 2 bases and 6 bases, with 29 bases remaining between them. CDR3 bases: TGCGCCAGCAGCTTTGGTGCCAGGGTTCCCTTTTTATCTATCTCTGAAGCTTTCTTT. It is translated as CASSFGARVPFLSISEAFF.